This is a list of T cell receptor beta chains from one sample in a study of human T cells and chemical hapten exposure. One entry per CDR3 protein results from TCRdb running MiXCR on the RACE reads. This sample has fewer than 500,000 distinct CDR3 sequences, with nearly 5% found just once. The material was whole blood, obtained in connection with sensitization to the hapten diphenylcyclopropenone (DPC). All receptors come from a woman aged 45 to 65 with alopecia areata. Some clones in this sample may be carry-over from other donors' samples. Each CDR3 is given with its conserved first and last residue. The D gene is left open where the match is weak. Only part of the rows carry a size: once, few, many, or a class if the clone is expanded.

J | D | size | V | CDR3 | DNA
TRBJ1-2 | . | few | TRBV6-5 | CASSYWRGRDGYTF | TGTGCCAGCAGTTACTGGAGGGGAAGAGATGGCTACACCTTC
TRBJ2-7 | . | many | TRBV9 | CASSGGRGDYEQYF | TGTGCCAGCAGCGGGGGGCGCGGGGACTACGAGCAGTACTTC
TRBJ2-3 | . | many | TRBV4-3 | CASSQDRWGAPTDTQYF | TGCGCCAGCAGCCAAGATCGATGGGGGGCCCCCACAGATACGCAGTATTTT
TRBJ2-3 | . | many | TRBV5-1 | CASSLVPGADTQYF | TGCGCCAGCAGCTTGGTCCCCGGGGCAGATACGCAGTATTTT
TRBJ2-1 | . | few | TRBV12-3/TRBV12-4 | CASTLGQPGYNEQFF | TGTGCCAGCACCCTGGGGCAGCCCGGGTACAATGAGCAGTTCTTC
TRBJ1-1 | . | many | TRBV5-6 | CASSFARSNTEAFF | TGTGCCAGCAGCTTCGCCAGGTCGAACACTGAAGCTTTCTTT
TRBJ1-4 | . | many | TRBV7-3 | CASETSATNEKLFF | TGTGCCAGTGAGACGAGTGCAACTAATGAAAAACTGTTTTTT
TRBJ1-1 | . | many | TRBV12-5 | CASAFGGMGTEAFF | TGTGCTAGTGCCTTCGGGGGCATGGGCACTGAAGCTTTCTTT
TRBJ2-2 | . | . | TRBV3-1 | CASTNTGPGELFF | TGTGCCAGCACCAATACAGGGCCCGGGGAGCTGTTTTTT
TRBJ2-1 | TRBD2 | many | TRBV7-9 | CASSPRLAALYNEQFF | TGTGCCAGCAGCCCCAGACTAGCGGCGTTATACAATGAGCAGTTCTTC
TRBJ1-1 | . | . | TRBV6-1 | CASTSGWTEAFF | TGTGCCAGCACCTCCGGATGGACTGAAGCTTTCTTT
TRBJ2-5 | . | many | TRBV11-2 | CASSNSETQYF | TGTGCCAGCAGTAACTCAGAGACCCAGTACTTC
TRBJ2-7 | . | few | TRBV13 | CASSSRDGPYEQYF | TGTGCCAGCAGTTCCCGGGACGGACCCTACGAGCAGTACTTC
TRBJ1-4 | . | . | TRBV2 | CASSEEHVNEKLFF | TGTGCCAGCAGTGAAGAACACGTCAATGAAAAACTGTTTTTT
TRBJ1-1 | TRBD1 | many | TRBV18 | CASLNRGLESYTEAFF | TGTGCCAGCTTAAACAGGGGGCTGGAATCGTACACTGAAGCTTTCTTT
TRBJ2-1 | TRBD2 | many | TRBV7-2 | CASSLGTSTLEQFF | TGTGCCAGCAGCTTAGGGACTAGCACTCTTGAGCAGTTCTTC
TRBJ1-3 | . | . | TRBV10-3 | CAISPGPRSGNTIYF | TGTGCCATCAGTCCCGGACCGAGATCTGGAAACACCATATATTTT
TRBJ1-5 | . | many | TRBV5-1 | CASSPGGVSNQPQHF | TGTGCCAGCAGCCCAGGCGGGGTGAGCAATCAGCCCCAGCATTTT
TRBJ2-6 | . | many | TRBV2 | CASSELIRSGANVLTF | TGTGCCAGCAGTGAACTGATCCGCTCTGGGGCCAACGTCCTGACTTTC
TRBJ1-5 | . | many | TRBV28 | CASSFVQGINQPQHF | TGTGCCAGCAGTTTTGTCCAGGGGATTAATCAGCCCCAGCATTTT
TRBJ1-5 | . | . | TRBV7-2 | CASSYYSNQPQHF | TGTGCCAGCAGCTATTATAGCAATCAGCCCCAGCATTTT
TRBJ2-3 | . | many | TRBV27 | CASSIFPGEPQYF | TGTGCCAGCAGTATCTTCCCGGGCGAGCCGCAGTATTTT
TRBJ2-7 | . | many | TRBV7-9 | CASSRAGSSYEQYF | TGTGCCAGCAGCCGGGCCGGGAGCTCCTACGAGCAGTACTTC
TRBJ2-1 | TRBD2 | . | TRBV7-9 | CASSLQRTSGVYNEQFF | TGTGCCAGCAGCCTCCAGAGGACTAGCGGGGTCTACAATGAGCAGTTCTTC
TRBJ2-1 | TRBD1 | many | TRBV28 | CASSLRGLGQFF | TGTGCCAGCAGTCTAAGGGGGCTAGGACAGTTCTTC
TRBJ1-1 | . | many | TRBV27 | CASSLRGSANTEAFF | TGTGCCAGCAGTTTAAGGGGGTCGGCGAACACTGAAGCTTTCTTT
TRBJ1-2 | . | many | TRBV12-3/TRBV12-4 | CASSATDANYGYTF | TGTGCCAGCAGTGCCACCGATGCTAACTATGGCTACACCTTC
TRBJ2-7 | . | . | TRBV27 | CASTSGTTGSEQYF | TGTGCCAGCACCTCCGGCACTACAGGGAGCGAGCAGTACTTC
TRBJ1-6 | . | . | TRBV5-5 | CASKVGVIDSPLHF | TGTGCCAGCAAAGTTGGAGTTATTGATTCACCCCTCCACTTT
TRBJ1-4 | . | many | TRBV27 | CASSLGWSGEKLFF | TGTGCCAGCAGTTTAGGCTGGTCGGGTGAAAAACTGTTTTTT
TRBJ1-6 | . | many | TRBV5-1 | CASSTDRPNSPLHF | TGCGCCAGCAGCACCGACAGGCCAAATTCACCCCTCCACTTT
TRBJ2-5 | TRBD2 | . | TRBV9 | CASSSGGGREQTQYF | TGTGCCAGCAGCTCCGGGGGGGGGCGAGAGCAGACCCAGTACTTC
TRBJ1-2 | TRBD1 | . | TRBV6-5 | CASSYSLGTGGYGYTF | TGTGCCAGCAGTTACTCACTAGGGACAGGAGGCTATGGCTACACCTTC
TRBJ2-3 | TRBD2 | few | TRBV27 | CASSSLAAFSGGLTDTQYF | TGTGCCAGCAGTTCCTTAGCCGCCTTTAGCGGGGGGCTCACAGATACGCAGTATTTT
TRBJ1-1 | TRBD1 | many | TRBV29-1 | CSVRPGTGANTEAFF | TGCAGCGTTCGTCCCGGGACAGGGGCCAACACTGAAGCTTTCTTT
TRBJ2-2 | . | many | TRBV29-1 | CSVVHEGSNTGELFF | TGCAGCGTTGTCCACGAGGGCTCGAACACCGGGGAGCTGTTTTTT
TRBJ1-1 | TRBD1 | few | TRBV3-1 | CASSRRGGGASEAFF | TGTGCCAGCAGTCGCCGGGGAGGGGGCGCATCGGAAGCTTTCTTT
TRBJ2-3 | TRBD2 | many | TRBV12-3/TRBV12-4 | CASSLRLAGRSTDTQYF | TGTGCCAGCAGCCTCCGACTAGCGGGACGCAGCACAGATACGCAGTATTTT
TRBJ2-3 | TRBD2 | . | TRBV20-1 | CSALRGGGSTDTQYF | TGCAGTGCCCTACGGGGGGGCGGGAGCACAGATACGCAGTATTTT
TRBJ2-2 | TRBD1 | . | TRBV6-5 | CASRESGGRGTGELFF | TGTGCCAGCAGAGAATCAGGGGGCAGGGGCACCGGGGAGCTGTTTTTT
TRBJ2-6 | . | few | TRBV15 | CATSPRGVAGANVLTF | TGTGCCACCAGCCCCCGTGGTGTGGCTGGGGCCAACGTCCTGACTTTC
TRBJ2-7 | . | many | TRBV28 | CASSLGGTRGQYF | TGTGCCAGCAGTTTAGGGGGGACTCGGGGCCAGTACTTC
TRBJ2-7 | TRBD2 | many | TRBV12-3/TRBV12-4 | CASSRLAGEALHF | TGTGCCAGCAGTCGGCTAGCGGGAGAGGCCCTACACTTC